This is a list of T cell receptor beta chains from one sample in a study of blood T cell repertoires in COVID-19. Clones were sequenced by immunoSEQ multiplex PCR, and TCRdb holds only the in-frame ones, with some missing. The table records 100,000 to 150,000 clones, around 89% of them present only once. Sequenced input: peripheral blood. Receptor source: a man aged 50-59 years with active or convalescent COVID-19. Each CDR3 is given with its conserved first and last residue. Fields, in order: D gene, V gene, clone size, J gene, CDR3 protein, CDR3 DNA. A D gene is named only where the DNA matches it firmly. Clone size is stated in some rows and not others, as once, few, many or a class when expanded.

.	TRBV4-2	.	TRBJ1-2	CASSQGGGSFPYGYTF	TGTGCCAGCAGCCAAGGCGGGGGGTCTTTCCCCTATGGCTACACCTTC
TRBD1	TRBV6-1	.	TRBJ1-2	CASSELVDRDSPGVGYTF	TGTGCCAGCAGTGAATTAGTGGACAGGGACTCTCCTGGGGTTGGCTACACCTTC
TRBD1	TRBV7-9	few	TRBJ2-7	CASSLWAGGSYEQYF	TGTGCCAGCAGCTTATGGGCAGGGGGCTCCTACGAGCAGTACTTC
TRBD2	TRBV3-1/TRBV3-2	.	TRBJ2-3	CASSQGLAGVHTQYF	TGTGCCAGCAGCCAAGGACTAGCGGGAGTACATACGCAGTATTTT
TRBD1	TRBV18	.	TRBJ1-1	CASSPQGAVRGNTEAFF	TGTGCCAGCTCACCACAGGGGGCGGTTCGGGGGAACACTGAAGCTTTCTTT
.	TRBV3-1/TRBV3-2	.	TRBJ1-2	CASRQAPGGYTF	TGTGCCAGCAGACAGGCGCCGGGTGGCTACACCTTC
.	TRBV12-3/TRBV12-4	.	TRBJ1-2	CASSLGQTYGYTF	TGTGCCAGCAGTTTGGGGCAGACCTATGGCTACACCTTC
.	TRBV4-3	.	TRBJ1-2	CASSHNRRNYGGYTF	TGCGCCAGCAGCCATAACAGGCGAAACTATGGGGGCTACACCTTC
.	TRBV6-6	once	TRBJ2-1	CASSPAQSSYNEQFF	TGTGCCAGCAGTCCTGCACAGAGCTCCTACAATGAGCAGTTCTTC
TRBD1	TRBV5-4	.	TRBJ2-2	CASSGQGTGELFF	TGTGCCAGCAGCGGACAGGGTACCGGGGAGCTGTTTTTT
TRBD1	TRBV27	.	TRBJ1-4	CASWTGGDEKLFF	TGTGCCAGTTGGACAGGGGGTGATGAAAAACTGTTTTTT
TRBD1	TRBV11-2	.	TRBJ1-5	CASSSTKSGTGGINQPQHF	TGTGCCAGCAGCTCGACGAAAAGCGGGACAGGGGGCATCAATCAGCCCCAGCATTTT
.	TRBV5-4	.	TRBJ1-2	CASSLKGAYGYTF	TGTGCCAGCAGCCTAAAAGGGGCCTATGGCTACACCTTC
.	TRBV13	.	TRBJ2-6	CASSLGPTAPEANVLTF	TGTGCCAGCAGCTTAGGCCCCACAGCCCCTGAGGCCAACGTCCTGACTTTC
TRBD2	TRBV18	.	TRBJ2-2	CASTTLAVNTGELFF	TGTGCCAGCACGACTCTAGCGGTTAACACCGGGGAGCTGTTTTTT
TRBD1	TRBV11-3	.	TRBJ1-5	CASSLTRDRALPGDQPQHF	TGTGCCAGCAGCTTAACCCGGGACAGGGCCCTACCCGGGGATCAGCCCCAGCATTTT
.	TRBV5-1	.	TRBJ1-1	CASSTTGDTEAFF	TGCGCCAGCAGTACTACCGGGGACACTGAAGCTTTCTTT
TRBD1	TRBV2	.	TRBJ2-5	CASIPGQGATQYF	TGTGCCAGCATTCCGGGACAGGGGGCGACCCAGTACTTC
.	TRBV15	.	TRBJ1-3	CATSREALNSGNTIYF	TGTGCCACCAGCAGAGAAGCTTTGAACTCTGGAAACACCATATATTTT
TRBD1	TRBV12-5	.	TRBJ2-6	CARKDRLDSGANVLTF	TGTGCTAGGAAGGACAGGTTGGACTCTGGGGCCAACGTCCTGACTTTC
.	TRBV5-1	.	TRBJ2-5	CASSLMTIQETQYF	TGCGCCAGCAGCCTTATGACTATCCAAGAGACCCAGTACTTC
.	TRBV7-2	.	TRBJ2-2	CASSYKPGGTGELFF	TGTGCCAGCAGCTATAAGCCCGGGGGCACCGGGGAGCTGTTTTTT
TRBD1	TRBV27	.	TRBJ2-7	CASSLRDRTYEQYF	TGTGCCAGCAGTCTCCGGGACAGGACCTACGAGCAGTACTTC
.	TRBV29-1	once	TRBJ2-7	CSVCRDTSYEQYF	TGCAGCGTTTGTAGGGACACTTCCTACGAGCAGTACTTC
TRBD2	TRBV5-6	.	TRBJ2-7	CASSASGRASGSEQYF	TGTGCCAGCAGCGCGAGCGGGAGGGCCTCCGGGAGCGAGCAGTACTTC
.	TRBV10-3	.	TRBJ1-4	CAINEGGPNEKLFF	TGTGCCATCAACGAGGGCGGACCTAATGAAAAACTGTTTTTT
TRBD1	TRBV3-1/TRBV3-2	.	TRBJ1-4	CASGTGGNEKLFF	TGTGCCAGCGGGACAGGGGGAAATGAAAAACTGTTTTTT
TRBD1	TRBV6-6	.	TRBJ1-2	CASSTGQTSGYTF	TGTGCCAGCAGTACGGGACAGACATCTGGCTACACCTTC
.	TRBV7-9	.	TRBJ1-2	CASSYDNGAGYGYTF	TGTGCCAGCAGCTACGACAATGGCGCCGGCTATGGCTACACCTTC
.	TRBV14	few	TRBJ2-1	CASSQDKFFDYFVEDLGSNEQFF	TGTGCCAGCAGCCAAGATAAATTTTTTGATTATTTTGTTGAGGATCTAGGATCCAATGAGCAGTTCTTC
.	TRBV6-5	.	TRBJ2-3	CASSSGVTDTQYF	TGTGCCAGCAGCTCCGGGGTCACAGATACGCAGTATTTT
.	TRBV7-2	.	TRBJ1-1	CASSSTENTEAFF	TGTGCCAGCAGCTCTACAGAAAACACTGAAGCTTTCTTT
.	TRBV2	.	TRBJ1-3	CASSAQGSSGNTIYF	TGTGCCAGCAGCGCACAGGGAAGCTCTGGAAACACCATATATTTT
.	TRBV29-1	.	TRBJ2-7	CSVQPNAQSREQYF	TGCAGCGTCCAACCGAACGCTCAATCCAGAGAGCAGTACTTC